This TCR beta chain is from a study of blood T cell repertoires in COVID-19. V dropped 3 bases and J dropped 5 bases, with 14 bases sitting between them. The CDR3 covers 15 residues. In germline, CDR1 is SGHRS, CDR2 YFSETQ. Clones were sequenced by immunoSEQ multiplex PCR, and TCRdb holds only the in-frame ones, with some missing. The table records under 250,000 clones, approximately 80% of them present only once. Material: peripheral blood. This TCR was recovered from a man between 45 and 60 years old with active or convalescent COVID-19. The V and J genes are TRBV5-1 and TRBJ1-4; tentatively, D is TRBD1 (5 bases). CDR3: CASSSAGTENEKLFF. The CDR3 DNA is TGCGCCAGCAGCTCCGCCGGGACTGAGAATGAAAAACTGTTTTTT. Combining the CDR3 with reference TRBV5-1 and TRBJ1-4 gives the whole variable domain KAGVTQTPRYLIKTRGQQVTLSCSPISGHRSVSWYQQTPGQGLQFLFEYFSETQRNKGNFPGRFSGRQFSNSRSEMNVSTLELGDSALYLCASSSAGTENEKLFFGSGTQLSVL.